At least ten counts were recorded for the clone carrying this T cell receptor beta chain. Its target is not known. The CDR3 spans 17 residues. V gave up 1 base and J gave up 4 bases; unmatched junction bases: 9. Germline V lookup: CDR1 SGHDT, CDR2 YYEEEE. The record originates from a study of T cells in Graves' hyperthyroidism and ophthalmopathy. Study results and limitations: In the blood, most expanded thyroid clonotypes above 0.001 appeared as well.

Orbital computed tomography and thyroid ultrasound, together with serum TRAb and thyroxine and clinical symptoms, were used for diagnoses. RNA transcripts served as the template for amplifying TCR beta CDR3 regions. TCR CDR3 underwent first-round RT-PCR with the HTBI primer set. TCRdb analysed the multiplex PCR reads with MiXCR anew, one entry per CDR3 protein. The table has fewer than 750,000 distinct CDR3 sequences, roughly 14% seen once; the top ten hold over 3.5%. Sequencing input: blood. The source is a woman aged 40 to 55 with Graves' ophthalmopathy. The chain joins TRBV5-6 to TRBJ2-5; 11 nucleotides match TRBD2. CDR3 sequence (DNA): TGTGCCAGCAGCTTGACTAGCGGGAGTACGACGGGAGAGACCCAGTACTTC. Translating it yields CASSLTSGSTTGETQYF.